The 17 T cell receptor beta chains reported below all come from one sample, sequenced in a study of blood T cells in healthy people across ages. For the second PCR, which ran for roughly 7 to 11 cycles, a sample-barcoded 5' primer and a J-beta primer mix were used. From the 5' RACE reads, TCRdb called clonotypes with MiXCR, one entry per CDR3 protein. This table holds approximately 760,000 distinct CDR3 sequences, 20% to 30% found once. These same records also appear under a second study, on T cells of mothers and their children.

Material: blood. These receptors all come from a boy aged 5-17 years in good health.

The chain recombines TRBV5-1 with TRBJ1-2; TRBD1 is a possible D gene (5 bases). The CDR3 consists of 16 residues. Germline CDR1 is SGHRS and CDR2 is YFSETQ. V lost 4 bases and J lost 7, with 23 bases in between. The CDR3 here is CASSVGTGTPLGGYTF. CDR3 nucleotides: TGCGCCAGCAGCGTGGGCACCGGGACCCCCCTTGGTGGCTACACCTTC.

Only a few counts were recorded for this clonotype. The genes are TRBV27 and TRBJ2-7, with TRBD1 identical over 9 bases. Losses at the gene ends were 8 bases for V and 2 bases for J; bases not matched to a gene: 4. The CDR3 has 13 amino acids. Germline V gene sequence: CDR1 MNHEY, CDR2 SMNVEV (reference sequence). CDR3 residues: CASRRQGAYEQYF. CDR3 sequence (DNA): TGTGCCAGCCGGCGACAGGGGGCCTACGAGCAGTACTTC.

This clonotype was detected a few times. This chain links TRBV7-3 with TRBJ2-1, with TRBD2 matching over 9 bases. The CDR3 spans 15 residues. Germline lookup yields CDR1 SGHTA and CDR2 FQGTGA. V trimming: 1 base; J trimming: 8 bases; junction bases outside the gene matches: 6. The CDR3 DNA reads as TGTGCCAGCAGCTTAATGGCGGGAGGGATCGATGAGCAGTTCTTC. It is translated as CASSLMAGGIDEQFF.

Regarding this clonotype: At one end the junction does not follow the germline gene, possibly because of a read error. V is TRBV12-5 and J is TRBJ1-5; D is undetermined. The CDR3 spans 14 residues. Germline CDR1 and CDR2: LGHNT and FRNRAP. In nucleotides, the CDR3 is TGTGCTAGTGCACAACTGAGTAGCAATCGGCCCCAGCATTTT. It translates to CASAQLSSNRPQHF. The complete variable domain, with remaining parts taken from reference TRBV12-5 and TRBJ1-5, reads DARVTQTPRHKVTEMGQEVTMRCQPILGHNTVFWYRQTMMQGLELLAYFRNRAPLDDSGMPKDRFSAEMPDATLATLKIQPSEPRDSAVYFCASAQLSSNRPQHFGDGTRLSIL.

Comments on this clonotype: It is likely a read error, because the conserved phenylalanine at the end of the CDR3 is missing. J is TRBJ1-2 and V is TRBV5-6, with a weak D call TRBD1 (5 bases). The V gene's germline CDR1 is SGHDT and CDR2 YYEEEE. This CDR3 is built from 14 residues. V lost 2 bases and J lost 2, with 10 bases in between. The CDR3 DNA is TGTGCCAGCAGCTTTGGGCAGGGCAACTATGGCTACACCCTC. Protein product: CASSFGQGNYGYTL.

The gene calls are TRBV5-6 and TRBJ2-7; tentative D call: TRBD1 (5 bases). CDR3 length: 13 amino acids. V gave up 4 bases and J gave up 6 bases, with 14 bases separating them. Germline CDR1 reads SGHDT; CDR2 reads YYEEEE. The CDR3 sequence is CASSPGHPGEQYF. The CDR3 coding sequence is TGTGCCAGCAGCCCTGGACACCCCGGCGAGCAGTACTTC.

CDR3 in amino acids: CAIRGQGAPNEKLFF. The CDR3 region has the DNA TGTGCCATCAGGGGACAGGGGGCGCCTAATGAAAAACTGTTTTTT. The chain links TRBV10-3 to TRBJ1-4, with TRBD1 matching over 12 bases. The V gene's germline CDR1 is ENHRY and CDR2 SYGVKD. V shed 6 bases and J 3 bases; nucleotides not matched to a gene: 2. The CDR3 loop spans 15 amino acids.

V is TRBV5-1 and J is TRBJ2-5; D is tentatively TRBD1 or TRBD2 (6 bases each). TRBJ2-1 explains the end of the DNA better; the J call may be wrong. Germline V gives CDR1 SGHRS, CDR2 YFSETQ. CDR3 length: 14 amino acids. CDR3 in DNA: TGCGCCAGCAGCCGGACAGCCCCGGGAGTTGAGCAGTTCTTC. The encoded protein is CASSRTAPGVEQFF.

A few counts support this clonotype. The germline gene is not matched at one end of the junction; a read error may be the cause. This chain connects TRBV5-1 to TRBJ2-5; no clear D. Germline V lookup: CDR1 SGHRS, CDR2 YFSETQ. This CDR3 region has 13 residues. The chain's CDR3 is CASSLLGRETQYF. In DNA form, the CDR3 reads TGTGCCAGCAGTCTACTGGGAAGGGAGACCCAGTACTTC.

The chain uses TRBV10-3 and TRBJ2-1; 12 bases agree with TRBD2. This CDR3 spans 17 amino acids. With 3 bases clipped from V and 10 bases from J, the junction kept 13 bases outside the gene matches. Germline CDR1 reads ENHRY; CDR2 reads SYGVKD. This CDR3 is CAISDPDGLAGPVEQFF. Here the CDR3 DNA reads TGTGCCATCAGTGACCCCGACGGACTAGCGGGGCCAGTGGAGCAGTTCTTC.

In its sample, this clonotype was seen a few times. V usage is TRBV25-1 and J usage is TRBJ2-5; D is ambiguous. The J call is uncertain, as TRBJ2-7 better fits the DNA end. Germline CDR1 MGHDK, CDR2 SYGVNS. The CDR3 extends over 15 amino acids. The CDR3 nucleotides read TGTGCCAGCAGTGAATTTTTCCAGGACCCATACGAGCAGTACTTC. Translated: CASSEFFQDPYEQYF.

This clonotype was seen only a few times. The chain recombines TRBV5-1 with TRBJ2-1, with 7 bases aligning to TRBD2. Looked up from germline, CDR1 is SGHRS and CDR2 is YFSETQ. The CDR3 has 16 residues. V lost 1 base to trimming and J lost 7 bases; unmatched junction nucleotides: 11. CDR3: CASSLMAGARGNEQFF. The CDR3 DNA follows: TGCGCCAGCAGCTTGATGGCGGGAGCAAGAGGGAATGAGCAGTTCTTC.

The V call is TRBV6-5, the J call TRBJ2-2; D is possibly TRBD2 (5 bases). The CDR3 has 17 amino acids. The V gene lost 2 bases and the J gene lost 4 bases, with 17 bases spanning the gap. The V gene's germline CDR1 is MNHEY and CDR2 SVGAGI. CDR3 protein: CASSYDFGESITGELFF. DNA of the CDR3: TGTGCCAGCAGTTACGACTTTGGGGAGTCGATCACCGGGGAGCTGTTTTTT.

The table lists this clonotype with a few counts. The rearrangement uses TRBV12-5 and TRBJ2-6; 7 bases match TRBD1. V shed 1 base and J 0 bases; nucleotides not matched to a gene: 9. The CDR3 runs 19 residues. The germline CDR1 and CDR2 sequences are LGHNT and FRNRAP. CDR3: CASGLDSGQLFSGANVLTF. CDR3 in DNA: TGTGCTAGTGGTTTGGATTCGGGACAGCTCTTCTCTGGGGCCAACGTCCTGACTTTC.

This clonotype was seen once. J is TRBJ2-1 and V is TRBV6-1; D is perhaps TRBD2 (6 bases). The DNA matches TRBJ2-5 better at its end, which makes the J call doubtful. This CDR3 contains 19 residues. CDR1 and CDR2 (germline): MNHNS, SASEGT. The CDR3 here is CASSLGEGGGEAFKETQYF. In DNA form, the CDR3 reads TGTGCCAGCAGTCTTGGGGAAGGAGGAGGGGAGGCTTTTAAAGAGACCCAGTACTTC.

This clonotype appeared a few times. V is TRBV4-2 and J is TRBJ1-2; tentatively, D is TRBD1 (6 bases). The CDR3 totals 15 residues. The V and J ends lost 0 bases and 5 bases respectively, with 13 bases between them. Germline loops: CDR1 LGHNA, CDR2 YNFKEQ. The CDR3 DNA is TGTGCCAGCAGCCAAGATGAGGGGGTGGGGTATGGCTACACCTTC. Encoded protein: CASSQDEGVGYGYTF.

This chain joins TRBV6-5 and TRBJ2-6; D remains ambiguous. The germline gives CDR1 MNHEY, CDR2 SVGAGI. Trimming cost V 6 bases and J 0 bases, with 6 bases left between them. The CDR3 is 14 amino acids. The CDR3 bases are TGTGCCAGCAGGGGTGACTCTGGGGCCAACGTCCTGACTTTC. Translated: CASRGDSGANVLTF.